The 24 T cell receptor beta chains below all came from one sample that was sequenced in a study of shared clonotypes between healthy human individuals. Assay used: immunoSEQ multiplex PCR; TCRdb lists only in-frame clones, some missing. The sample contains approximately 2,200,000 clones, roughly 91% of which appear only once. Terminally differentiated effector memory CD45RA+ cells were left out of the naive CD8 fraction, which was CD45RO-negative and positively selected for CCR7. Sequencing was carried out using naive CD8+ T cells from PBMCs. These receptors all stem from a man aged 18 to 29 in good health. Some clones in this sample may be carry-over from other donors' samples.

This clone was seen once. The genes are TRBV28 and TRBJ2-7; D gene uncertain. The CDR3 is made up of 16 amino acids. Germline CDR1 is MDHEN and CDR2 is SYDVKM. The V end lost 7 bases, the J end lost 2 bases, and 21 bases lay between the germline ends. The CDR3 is CASTPLMGPRPYEQYF. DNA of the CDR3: TGTGCCAGCACCCCGCTAATGGGTCCCAGACCCTACGAGCAGTACTTC.

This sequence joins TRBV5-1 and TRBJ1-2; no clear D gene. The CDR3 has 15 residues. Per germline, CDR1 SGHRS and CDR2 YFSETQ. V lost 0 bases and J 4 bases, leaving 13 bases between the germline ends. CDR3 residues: CASSLGRSQLYGYTF. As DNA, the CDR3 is TGCGCCAGCAGCTTGGGCAGGAGCCAACTCTATGGCTACACCTTC.

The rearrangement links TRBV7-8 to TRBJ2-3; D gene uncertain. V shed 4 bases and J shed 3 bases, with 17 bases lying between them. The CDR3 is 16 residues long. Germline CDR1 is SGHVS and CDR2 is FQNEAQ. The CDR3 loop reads CASSSGRSLGTDTQYF. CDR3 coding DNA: TGTGCCAGCAGCTCCGGACGATCCTTGGGGACAGATACGCAGTATTTT.

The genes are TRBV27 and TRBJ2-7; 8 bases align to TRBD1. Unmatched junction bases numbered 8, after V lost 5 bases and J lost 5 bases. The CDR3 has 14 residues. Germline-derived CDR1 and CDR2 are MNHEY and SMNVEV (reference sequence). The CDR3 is CASSHRQGSDEQYF. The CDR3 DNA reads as TGTGCCAGCAGTCACCGACAGGGGAGCGACGAGCAGTACTTC.

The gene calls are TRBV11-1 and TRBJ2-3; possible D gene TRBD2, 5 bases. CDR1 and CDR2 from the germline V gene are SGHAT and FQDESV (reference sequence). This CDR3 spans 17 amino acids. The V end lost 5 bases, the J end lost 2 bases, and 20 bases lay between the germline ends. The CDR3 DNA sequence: TGTGCCAGCAGCCCGGCTTCTGAGTCGGGATACACAGATACGCAGTATTTT. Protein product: CASSPASESGYTDTQYF. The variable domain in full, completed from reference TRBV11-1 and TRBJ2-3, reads EAEVAQSPRYKITEKSQAVAFWCDPISGHATLYWYRQILGQGPELLVQFQDESVVDDSQLPKDRFSAERLKGVDSTLKIQPAELGDSAMYLCASSPASESGYTDTQYFGPGTRLTVL.

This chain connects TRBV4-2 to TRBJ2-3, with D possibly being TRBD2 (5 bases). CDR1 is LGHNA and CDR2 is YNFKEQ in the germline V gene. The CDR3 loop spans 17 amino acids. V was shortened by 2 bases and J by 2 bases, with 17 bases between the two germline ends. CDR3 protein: CASSQLPGLTNTDTQYF. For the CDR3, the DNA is TGTGCCAGCAGCCAACTTCCCGGACTGACGAACACAGATACGCAGTATTTT.

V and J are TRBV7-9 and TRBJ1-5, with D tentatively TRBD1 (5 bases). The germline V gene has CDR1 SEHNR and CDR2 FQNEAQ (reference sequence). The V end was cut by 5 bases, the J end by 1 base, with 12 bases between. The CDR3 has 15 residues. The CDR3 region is CASSSGQESNQPQHF. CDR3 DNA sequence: TGTGCCAGCAGCAGCGGACAAGAAAGCAATCAGCCCCAGCATTTT.

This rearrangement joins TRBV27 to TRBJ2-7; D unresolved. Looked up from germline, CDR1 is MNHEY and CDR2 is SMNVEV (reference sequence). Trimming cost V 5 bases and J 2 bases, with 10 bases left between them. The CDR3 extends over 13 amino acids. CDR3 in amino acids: CASSPLRTYEQYF. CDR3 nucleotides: TGTGCCAGCAGTCCCTTGCGGACCTACGAGCAGTACTTC.

CDR3 sequence (DNA): TGTGCCAGCAGTTACGATCCGGACAGGGGAGATACTGAAGCTTTCTTT. Translated: CASSYDPDRGDTEAFF. The V and J genes are TRBV27 and TRBJ1-1, with 9 positions matching TRBD1. The V gene end was trimmed by 4 bases and the J gene end by 5 bases; junction bases not matched to a gene: 11. The CDR3 is made up of 16 amino acids. The germline CDR1 and CDR2 sequences are MNHEY and SMNVEV (reference sequence).

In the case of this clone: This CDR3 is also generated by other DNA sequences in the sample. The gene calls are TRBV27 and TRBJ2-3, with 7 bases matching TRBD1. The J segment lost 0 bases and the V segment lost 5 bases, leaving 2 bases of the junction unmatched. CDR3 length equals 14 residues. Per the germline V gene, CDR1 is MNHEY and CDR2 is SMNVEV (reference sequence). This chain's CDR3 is CASSPRGSTDTQYF. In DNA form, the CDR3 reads TGTGCCAGCAGTCCCAGGGGGAGCACAGATACGCAGTATTTT.

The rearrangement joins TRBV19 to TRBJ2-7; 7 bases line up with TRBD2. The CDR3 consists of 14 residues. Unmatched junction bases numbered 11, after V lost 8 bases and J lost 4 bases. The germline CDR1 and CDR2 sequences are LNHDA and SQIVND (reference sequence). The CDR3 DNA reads TGTGCCAGTTCTCCGGGACTACCCAAATACGAGCAGTACTTC. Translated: CASSPGLPKYEQYF.

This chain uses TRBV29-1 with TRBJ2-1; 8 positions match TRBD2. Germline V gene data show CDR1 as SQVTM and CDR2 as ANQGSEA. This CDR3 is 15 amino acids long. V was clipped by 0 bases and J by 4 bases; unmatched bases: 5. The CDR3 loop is CSVEDPASGYNEQFF. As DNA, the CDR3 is TGCAGCGTTGAAGATCCGGCTAGCGGGTACAATGAGCAGTTCTTC.

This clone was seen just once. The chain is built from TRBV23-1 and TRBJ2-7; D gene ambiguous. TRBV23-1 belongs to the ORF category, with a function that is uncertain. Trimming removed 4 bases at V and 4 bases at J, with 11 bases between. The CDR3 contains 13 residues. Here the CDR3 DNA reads TGCGCCAGCAGTCCCTCCTATAATTACGAGCAGTACTTC. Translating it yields CASSPSYNYEQYF.

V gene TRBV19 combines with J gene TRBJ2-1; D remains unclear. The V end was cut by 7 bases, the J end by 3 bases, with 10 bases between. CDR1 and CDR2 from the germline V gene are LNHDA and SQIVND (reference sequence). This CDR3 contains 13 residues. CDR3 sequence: CASTPSIYNEQFF. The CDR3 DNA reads TGTGCCAGTACCCCAAGTATCTACAATGAGCAGTTCTTC.

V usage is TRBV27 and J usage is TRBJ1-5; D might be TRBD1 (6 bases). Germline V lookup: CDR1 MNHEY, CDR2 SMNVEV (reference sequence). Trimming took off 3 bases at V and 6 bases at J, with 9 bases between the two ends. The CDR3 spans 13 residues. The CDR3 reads CASSLTGFQPQHF. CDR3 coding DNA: TGTGCCAGCAGTTTGACAGGATTTCAGCCCCAGCATTTT.

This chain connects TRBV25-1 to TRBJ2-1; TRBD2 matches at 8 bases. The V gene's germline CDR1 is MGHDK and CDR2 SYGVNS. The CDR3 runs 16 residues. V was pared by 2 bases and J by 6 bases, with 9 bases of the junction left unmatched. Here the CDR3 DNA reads TGTGCCAGCAGTGAACGAGGCAGCGGGAGTCTCAATGAGCAGTTCTTC. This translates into CASSERGSGSLNEQFF.

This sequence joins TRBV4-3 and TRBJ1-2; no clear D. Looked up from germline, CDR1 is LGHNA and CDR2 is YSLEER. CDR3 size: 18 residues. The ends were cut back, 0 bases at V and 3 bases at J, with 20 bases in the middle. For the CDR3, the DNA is TGCGCCAGCAGCCAAGATCGGAAGGTTTCCGAGGAGGACTATGGCTACACCTTC. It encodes CASSQDRKVSEEDYGYTF.

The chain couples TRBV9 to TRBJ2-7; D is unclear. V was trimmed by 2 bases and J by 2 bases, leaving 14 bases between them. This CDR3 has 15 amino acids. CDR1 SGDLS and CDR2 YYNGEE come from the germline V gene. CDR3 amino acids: CASSVDGSSAYEQYF. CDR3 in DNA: TGTGCCAGCAGCGTGGACGGTTCCTCCGCCTACGAGCAGTACTTC.

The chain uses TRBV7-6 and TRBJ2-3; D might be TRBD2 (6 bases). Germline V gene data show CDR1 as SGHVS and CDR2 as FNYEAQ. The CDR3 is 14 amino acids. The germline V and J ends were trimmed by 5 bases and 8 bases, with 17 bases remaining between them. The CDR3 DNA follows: TGTGCCAGCAGCGCTGGCTGGGGGGATGGTACGCAGTATTTT. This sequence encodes CASSAGWGDGTQYF.

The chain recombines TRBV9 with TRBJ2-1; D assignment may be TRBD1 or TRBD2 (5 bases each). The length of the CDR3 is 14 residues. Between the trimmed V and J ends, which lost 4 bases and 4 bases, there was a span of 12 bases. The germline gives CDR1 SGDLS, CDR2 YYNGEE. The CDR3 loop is CASSPEGPYNEQFF. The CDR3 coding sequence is TGTGCCAGCAGCCCCGAGGGACCTTACAATGAGCAGTTCTTC.

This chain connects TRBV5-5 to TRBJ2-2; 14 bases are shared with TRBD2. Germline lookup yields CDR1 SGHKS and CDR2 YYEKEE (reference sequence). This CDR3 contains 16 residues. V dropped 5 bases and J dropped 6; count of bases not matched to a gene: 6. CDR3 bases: TGTGCCAGCAGGCGCGGGACTAGCGGGAGTTCCGGGGAGCTGTTTTTT. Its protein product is CASRRGTSGSSGELFF.

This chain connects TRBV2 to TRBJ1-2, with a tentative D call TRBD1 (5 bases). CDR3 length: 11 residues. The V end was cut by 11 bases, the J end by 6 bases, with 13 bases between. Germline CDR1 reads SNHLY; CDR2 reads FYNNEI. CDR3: CAPGGEDGYTF. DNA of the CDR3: TGTGCCCCTGGGGGGGAGGATGGCTACACCTTC.

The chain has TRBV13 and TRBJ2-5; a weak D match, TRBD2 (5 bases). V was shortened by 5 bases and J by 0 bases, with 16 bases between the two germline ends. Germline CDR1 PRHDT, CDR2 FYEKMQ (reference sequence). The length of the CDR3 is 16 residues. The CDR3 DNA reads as TGTGCCAGCAGCACCCGACTTCAGGACTACCAAGAGACCCAGTACTTC. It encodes CASSTRLQDYQETQYF.

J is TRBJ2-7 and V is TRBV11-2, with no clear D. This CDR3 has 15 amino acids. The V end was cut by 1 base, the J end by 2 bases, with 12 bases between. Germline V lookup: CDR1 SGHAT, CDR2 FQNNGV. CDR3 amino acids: CASSLAPSQTYEQYF. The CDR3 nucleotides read TGTGCCAGCAGCTTAGCACCGTCACAAACCTACGAGCAGTACTTC.